Below, 18 T cell receptor beta chains from the same sample are listed, as sequenced in a study of CD8 T cells in acute hepatitis C reinfection. Time point described: naive CD8 control sorted from an acute-time-point sample. Repertoires were generated with immunoSEQ multiplex PCR, while TCRdb's copy carries only in-frame clones and drops some. The sample holds 30,000 to 40,000 clones, approximately 90% seen once. Input material: naive CD8+ T cells from PBMCs. These receptors came from a man younger than 40 with chronic hepatitis C.

In DNA form, the CDR3 reads TGTGCCAGCAGCTTAAAAAGGAACACCGGGGAGCTGTTTTTT. Residues: CASSLKRNTGELFF. V gene TRBV7-8 combines with J gene TRBJ2-2; no clear D. This CDR3 is built from 14 residues. Germline V gene data show CDR1 as SGHVS and CDR2 as FQNEAQ. Trimming took 2 bases from V and 1 from J, leaving 5 bases between them.

The gene calls are TRBV2 and TRBJ2-2, with 7 bases lining up with TRBD1. The CDR3 spans 14 residues. Germline V gives CDR1 SNHLY, CDR2 FYNNEI. The V and J ends lost 11 bases and 7 bases, in that order; junction bases with no gene match: 13. This chain's CDR3 is CASCDRECGGELFF. The CDR3 DNA is TGTGCCTCGTGTGACAGGGAATGTGGCGGGGAGCTGTTTTTT.

This clone was seen a few times. This chain joins TRBV6-4 and TRBJ1-6; D unclear. Trimming removed 2 bases at V and 5 bases at J, with 4 bases between. In germline, CDR1 is MRHNA, CDR2 SNTAGT. This CDR3 region has 13 residues. CDR3 loop: CASSDRDNSPLHF. CDR3 coding DNA: TGTGCCAGCAGTGACAGGGATAATTCACCCCTCCACTTT.

The V and J genes are TRBV5-1 and TRBJ2-6; D perhaps matches TRBD2 (5 bases). CDR3 size: 16 residues. Trimming left V 4 bases short and J 2 bases short, with 13 bases between. CDR1 is SGHRS and CDR2 is YFSETQ in the germline V gene. The CDR3: CASSLFSEPGANVLTF. CDR3 coding DNA: TGCGCCAGCAGCCTTTTTAGCGAACCTGGGGCCAACGTCCTGACTTTC.

The J gene is TRBJ1-1, the V gene TRBV5-1; 8 positions agree with TRBD1. The length of the CDR3 is 15 residues. Germline V gene lookup returns CDR1 SGHRS and CDR2 YFSETQ. V was pared by 0 bases and J by 4 bases, with 5 bases of the junction left unmatched. Written as DNA, the CDR3 is TGCGCCAGCAGCTTGGATACACAGGGGGTCACTGAAGCTTTCTTT. Translating it yields CASSLDTQGVTEAFF.

V is TRBV9 and J is TRBJ1-4; unclear D gene. The CDR3 is 14 amino acids. V was trimmed by 0 bases and J by 8 bases, leaving 11 bases between them. The V gene's germline CDR1 is SGDLS and CDR2 YYNGEE. The CDR3 region has the DNA TGTGCCAGCAGCGTAGCTGGGAGTGCGGAAAAACTGTTTTTT. It translates to CASSVAGSAEKLFF. Together with reference TRBV9 and TRBJ1-4, the CDR3 gives the full variable domain: DSGVTQTPKHLITATGQRVTLRCSPRSGDLSVYWYQQSLDQGLQFLIQYYNGEERAKGNILERFSAQQFPDLHSELNLSSLELGDSALYFCASSVAGSAEKLFFGSGTQLSVL.

This sequence joins TRBV19 and TRBJ2-2, with D uncertain. Germline-derived CDR1 and CDR2 are LNHDA and SQIVND (reference sequence). This CDR3 has 12 amino acids. The ends were cut back, 6 bases at V and 6 bases at J, with 8 bases in the middle. CDR3 amino acids: CASRVVPGELFF. The CDR3 DNA follows: TGTGCCAGTAGAGTCGTGCCCGGGGAGCTGTTTTTT.

The J gene is TRBJ2-5, the V gene TRBV9, with D maybe TRBD1 (6 bases). V lost 1 base, J lost 4 bases, and 11 bases lay in between. The CDR3 consists of 14 residues. CDR1 is SGDLS and CDR2 is YYNGEE in the germline V gene. DNA for the CDR3: TGTGCCAGCAGCGTATCAGGGGCAGGAGAGACCCAGTACTTC. This translates into CASSVSGAGETQYF.

The chain has TRBV7-7 and TRBJ2-7; tentative D call: TRBD2 (6 bases). CDR1 SSHAT and CDR2 FNYEAQ come from the germline V gene (reference sequence). The CDR3 runs 12 residues. In DNA, the CDR3 is TGTGCTAGCGGCGACCCCGACGTTGAGCAGTACTTC. Translating it yields CASGDPDVEQYF.

J is TRBJ2-3 and V is TRBV5-5, with D possibly TRBD2 on 5 matching bases. The germline V gene has CDR1 SGHKS and CDR2 YYEKEE (reference sequence). This CDR3 comprises 15 residues. The germline V and J ends were trimmed by 0 bases and 2 bases, with 10 bases remaining between them. CDR3: CASSLVLANTDTQYF. The CDR3 DNA reads TGTGCCAGCAGCTTGGTGTTAGCGAACACAGATACGCAGTATTTT.

The chain has TRBV6-5 and TRBJ2-1; D might be TRBD1 (5 bases). Per germline, CDR1 MNHEY and CDR2 SVGAGI. Deletions cut 5 bases from V and 6 bases from J, with 14 bases between. The CDR3 runs to 14 residues. CDR3 DNA sequence: TGTGCCAGCAGTATAAATTTCGACAGCAATGAGCAGTTCTTC. It specifies CASSINFDSNEQFF.

This clone was observed a few times. The DNA for the CDR3 is TGTGCCAGCAGCTTACCAGGGAACACTGAAGCTTTCTTT. Protein sequence: CASSLPGNTEAFF. This sequence joins TRBV7-9 and TRBJ1-1; D call uncertain. In germline, CDR1 is SEHNR, CDR2 FQNEAQ (reference sequence). V gave up 2 bases and J gave up 1 base, with 5 bases separating them. The CDR3 runs to 13 residues.

J is TRBJ1-1 and V is TRBV27; D is possibly TRBD1 (6 bases). The CDR3 length is 12 residues. The V end was cut by 6 bases, the J end by 6 bases, with 11 bases between. Germline CDR1 and CDR2: MNHEY and SMNVEV (reference sequence). The CDR3 DNA follows: TGTGCCAGCAGCACAGGGTTAGCTGAAGCTTTCTTT. Its protein product is CASSTGLAEAFF.

This chain links TRBV16 with TRBJ2-7, with unresolved D. Germline values: CDR1 KGHSY, CDR2 FQNENV. The CDR3 covers 17 residues. The V end lost 4 bases, the J end lost 0 bases, and 19 bases lay between the germline ends. The CDR3 DNA sequence: TGTGCCAGCAGCCCACGGGCCACCTCCCCGTCCTCCTACGAGCAGTACTTC. Its protein is CASSPRATSPSSYEQYF.

The rearrangement uses TRBV20-1 and TRBJ1-2, with unresolved D. CDR3 size: 11 residues. CDR1 is DFQATT and CDR2 is SNEGSKA in the germline V gene (reference sequence). Trimming left V 7 bases short and J 3 bases short, with 9 bases between. CDR3 region: CSVTRDYGYTF. Here the CDR3 DNA reads TGCAGTGTGACCAGAGACTATGGCTACACCTTC.

The chain is built from TRBV7-8 and TRBJ2-1; 7 bases are shared with TRBD1. Germline lookup yields CDR1 SGHVS and CDR2 FQNEAQ. The CDR3 is 17 residues long. After removal of 5 bases from V and 8 bases from J, the junction contained 18 bases not matched to a gene. CDR3 protein: CASSTQPSGTAWDEQFF. CDR3 nucleotides: TGTGCCAGCAGCACACAACCCTCCGGGACAGCCTGGGATGAGCAGTTCTTC.

This chain connects TRBV19 to TRBJ1-4, with 8 bases identical to TRBD1. Germline assignment: CDR1 LNHDA and CDR2 SQIVND (reference sequence). V shed 4 bases, J shed 12 bases, and the junction held 16 bases outside the gene matches. The CDR3 has 16 amino acids. The CDR3 reads CASSTAPDRGVRELFF. CDR3 in DNA: TGTGCCAGTAGTACCGCTCCCGACAGGGGTGTCCGAGAACTGTTTTTT. Drawing the rest from reference TRBV19 and TRBJ1-4, the complete variable domain is DGGITQSPKYLFRKEGQNVTLSCEQNLNHDAMYWYRQDPGQGLRLIYYSQIVNDFQKGDIAEGYSVSREKKESFPLTVTSAQKNPTAFYLCASSTAPDRGVRELFFGSGTQLSVL.

CDR3 in DNA: TGTGCCAGCAGTGTTTCCTACGAGCAGTACTTC. The encoded protein is CASSVSYEQYF. This chain connects TRBV6-1 to TRBJ2-5, with no clear D. The DNA end is a closer match to TRBJ2-7, so the J assignment may be wrong. CDR3 length equals 11 residues. Per germline, CDR1 MNHNS and CDR2 SASEGT.